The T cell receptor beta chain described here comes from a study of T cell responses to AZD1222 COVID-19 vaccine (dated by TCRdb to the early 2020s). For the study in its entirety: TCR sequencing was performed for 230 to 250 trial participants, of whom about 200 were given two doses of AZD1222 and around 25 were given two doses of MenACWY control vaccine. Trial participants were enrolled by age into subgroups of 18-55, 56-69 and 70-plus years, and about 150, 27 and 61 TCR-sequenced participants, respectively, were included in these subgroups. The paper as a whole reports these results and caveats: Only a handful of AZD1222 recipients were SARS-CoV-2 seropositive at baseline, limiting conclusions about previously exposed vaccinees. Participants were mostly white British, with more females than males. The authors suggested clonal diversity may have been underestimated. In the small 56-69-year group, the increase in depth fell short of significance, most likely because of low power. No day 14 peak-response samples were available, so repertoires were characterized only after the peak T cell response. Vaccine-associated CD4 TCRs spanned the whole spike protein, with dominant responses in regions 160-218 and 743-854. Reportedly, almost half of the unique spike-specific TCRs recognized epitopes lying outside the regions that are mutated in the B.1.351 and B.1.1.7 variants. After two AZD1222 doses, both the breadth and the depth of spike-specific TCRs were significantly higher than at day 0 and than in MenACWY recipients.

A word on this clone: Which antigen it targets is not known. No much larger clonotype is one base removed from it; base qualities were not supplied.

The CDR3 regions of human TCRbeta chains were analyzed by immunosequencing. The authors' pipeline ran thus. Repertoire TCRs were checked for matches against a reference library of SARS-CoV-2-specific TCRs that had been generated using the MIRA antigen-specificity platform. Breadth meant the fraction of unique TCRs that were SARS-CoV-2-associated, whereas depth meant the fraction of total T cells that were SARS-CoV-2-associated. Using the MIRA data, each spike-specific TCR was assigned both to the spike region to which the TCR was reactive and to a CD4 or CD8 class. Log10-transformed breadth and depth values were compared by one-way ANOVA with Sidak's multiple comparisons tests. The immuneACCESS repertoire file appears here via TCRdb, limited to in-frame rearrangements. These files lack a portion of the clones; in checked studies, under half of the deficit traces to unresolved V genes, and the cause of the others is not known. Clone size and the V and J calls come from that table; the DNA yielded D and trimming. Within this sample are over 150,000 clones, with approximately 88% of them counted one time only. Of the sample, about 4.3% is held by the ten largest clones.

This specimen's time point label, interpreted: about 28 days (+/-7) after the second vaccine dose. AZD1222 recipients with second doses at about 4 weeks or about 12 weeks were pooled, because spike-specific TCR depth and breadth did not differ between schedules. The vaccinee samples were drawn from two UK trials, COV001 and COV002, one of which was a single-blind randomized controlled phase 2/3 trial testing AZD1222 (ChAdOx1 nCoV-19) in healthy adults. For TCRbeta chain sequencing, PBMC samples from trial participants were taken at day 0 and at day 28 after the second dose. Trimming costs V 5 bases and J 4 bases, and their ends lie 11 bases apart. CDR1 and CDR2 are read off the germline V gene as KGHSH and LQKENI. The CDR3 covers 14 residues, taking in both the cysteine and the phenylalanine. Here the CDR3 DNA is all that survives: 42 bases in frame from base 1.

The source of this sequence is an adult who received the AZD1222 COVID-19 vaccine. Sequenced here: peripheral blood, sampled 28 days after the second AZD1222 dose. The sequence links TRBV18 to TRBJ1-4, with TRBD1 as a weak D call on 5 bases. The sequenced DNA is TGTGCCAGCTCAGCCGGGACCCTTAATGAAAAACTGTTTTTT. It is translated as CASSAGTLNEKLFF.